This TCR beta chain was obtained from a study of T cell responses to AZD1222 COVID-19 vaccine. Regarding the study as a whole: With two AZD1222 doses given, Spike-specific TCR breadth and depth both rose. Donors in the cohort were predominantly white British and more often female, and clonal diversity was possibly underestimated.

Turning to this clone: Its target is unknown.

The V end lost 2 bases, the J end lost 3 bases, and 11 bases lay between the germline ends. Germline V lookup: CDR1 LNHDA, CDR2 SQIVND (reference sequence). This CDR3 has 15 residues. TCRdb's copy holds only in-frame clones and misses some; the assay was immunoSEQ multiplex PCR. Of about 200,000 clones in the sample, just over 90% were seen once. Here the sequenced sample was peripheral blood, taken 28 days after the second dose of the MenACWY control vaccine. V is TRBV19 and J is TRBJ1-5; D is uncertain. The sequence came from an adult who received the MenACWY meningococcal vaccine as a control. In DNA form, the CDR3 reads TGTGCCAGTAGTATATGGGAGACTCCCAATCAGCCCCAGCATTTT. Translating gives CASSIWETPNQPQHF.